The 26 T cell receptor beta chains given below trace back to one sample, sequenced in a study of blood T cell repertoires in COVID-19. Sequencing used immunoSEQ multiplex PCR; TCRdb keeps in-frame clones, though not all of them. The top ten clones hold around 21% of a sample with 60,000 to 85,000 clones, roughly 70% of them seen once. Sequencing was performed on peripheral blood. These receptors came from a man aged 70 or older with acute or convalescent COVID-19.

The V gene is TRBV18, the J gene TRBJ1-3, with D uncertain. The CDR3 has 15 residues. The V gene lost 2 bases and the J gene lost 0 bases, with 8 bases spanning the gap. Per germline, CDR1 KGHSH and CDR2 LQKENI. CDR3 DNA sequence: TGTGCCAGCTCACCAGGCCCCTCCTCTGGAAACACCATATATTTT. Its protein product is CASSPGPSSGNTIYF.

The chain combines TRBV11-1 with TRBJ1-1; unclear D gene. This CDR3 region has 11 residues. Trimming stripped 6 bases from V and 11 bases from J, with 13 bases between. The V gene's germline CDR1 is SGHAT and CDR2 FQDESV (reference sequence). The DNA of the CDR3 is TGTGCCAGCAGGCAAATGTCAGGTGCTTTCTTT. Translation: CASRQMSGAFF. Supplemented by reference TRBV11-1 and TRBJ1-1, the full variable domain reads EAEVAQSPRYKITEKSQAVAFWCDPISGHATLYWYRQILGQGPELLVQFQDESVVDDSQLPKDRFSAERLKGVDSTLKIQPAELGDSAMYLCASRQMSGAFFGQGTRLTVV.

The chain links TRBV7-9 to TRBJ2-1, with 10 bases aligning to TRBD2. The CDR3 runs to 16 residues. V lost 5 bases, J lost 8 bases, and 12 bases stayed unmatched. Germline V lookup: CDR1 SEHNR, CDR2 FQNEAQ (reference sequence). The CDR3 region has the DNA TGTGCCAGCAGCCCCCCCCTAGCGGGAGAGGGGCATGAGCAGTTCTTC. Protein sequence: CASSPPLAGEGHEQFF.

The gene calls are TRBV7-9 and TRBJ2-5; 12 nucleotides agree with TRBD1. The CDR3 is 18 amino acids. J gave up 1 base and V 2 bases, and 8 bases lay outside the gene matches. Germline V gives CDR1 SEHNR, CDR2 FQNEAQ (reference sequence). The CDR3 coding sequence is TGTGCCAGCAGCTTACCCGGGACAGGGGGCGCCTCCCAAGAGACCCAGTACTTC. Protein: CASSLPGTGGASQETQYF.

The rearrangement joins TRBV9 to TRBJ2-3; 8 nucleotides line up with TRBD2. This CDR3 comprises 15 residues. Germline V lookup: CDR1 SGDLS, CDR2 YYNGEE. V lost 4 bases and J lost 4; bases outside the gene matches: 8. The CDR3 loop reads CASSTRAGGADTQYF. The CDR3 nucleotides are TGTGCCAGCAGCACGCGGGCGGGAGGTGCAGATACGCAGTATTTT.

For the CDR3, the DNA is TGTGCCAGCAGCCTGACAGGTACAAGCAATCAGCCCCAGCATTTT. Translating it yields CASSLTGTSNQPQHF. The V and J genes are TRBV3-1 (or the pseudogene TRBV3-2) and TRBJ1-5, with D possibly matching TRBD1 (6 bases). This CDR3 spans 15 amino acids. Germline-derived CDR1 and CDR2 are LGHDT and YNNKEL (reference sequence). The germline V and J ends were trimmed by 4 bases and 1 base, with 11 bases remaining between them.

J is TRBJ2-1 and V is TRBV11-2, with D maybe TRBD2 (6 bases). Looked up from germline, CDR1 is SGHAT and CDR2 is FQNNGV. V was pared by 1 base and J by 1 base, with 8 bases between. CDR3 length: 15 amino acids. In DNA, the CDR3 is TGTGCCAGCAGCTTAGCGGGAGCTTCCTACAATGAGCAGTTCTTC. Residues: CASSLAGASYNEQFF.

Only a few counts were recorded for this clone. The V gene is TRBV21-1, the J gene TRBJ2-7; no check of the table's D call, TRBD2, against the DNA was made. TRBV21-1 is tagged as a pseudogene. This CDR3 region has 18 residues. The CDR3 nucleotides are TGTGCCAGCAGCAAAGCGCTCCCGAGAGGCAATCGGCGCTACGAGCAGTACTTC. Protein: CASSKALPRGNRRYEQYF.

The chain carries TRBV3-1 (or the pseudogene TRBV3-2) and TRBJ2-7; 10 bases fit TRBD2. The germline V gene encodes CDR1 LGHDT and CDR2 YNNKEL (reference sequence). The CDR3 runs 17 residues. V dropped 6 bases and J dropped 0; count of bases not matched to a gene: 11. The CDR3 DNA reads TGTGCCAGCAGGACCTCAACTAGCGGGGAGACCTCCTACGAGCAGTACTTC. The encoded protein is CASRTSTSGETSYEQYF.

This chain joins TRBV9 and TRBJ2-1, with D possibly TRBD1 on 6 matching bases. Germline V gene sequence: CDR1 SGDLS, CDR2 YYNGEE. The V gene lost 3 bases and the J gene lost 8 bases, with 15 bases spanning the gap. This CDR3 has 14 amino acids. The CDR3 loop is CASSERGLGDEQFF. In DNA, the CDR3 is TGTGCCAGCAGCGAGAGGGGGTTGGGGGATGAGCAGTTCTTC.

The chain couples TRBV20-1 to TRBJ1-2, with a weak D call TRBD1 (5 bases). The CDR3 is 11 residues long. Germline V gene lookup returns CDR1 DFQATT and CDR2 SNEGSKA (reference sequence). CDR3 nucleotide sequence: TGCACCGGCCAGGGTGATTATGGCTACACCTTC. This gives the protein CTGQGDYGYTF.

The chain recombines TRBV6-6 with TRBJ2-2; the D gene is possibly TRBD1 (6 bases). From germline, CDR1 is MNHNY and CDR2 SVGAGI (reference sequence). CDR3 size: 15 residues. V was clipped by 4 bases and J by 5 bases, with 14 bases between them. CDR3 in DNA: TGTGCCAGCAGTTCCCCGGGACATGGAACCGGGGAGCTGTTTTTT. It translates to CASSSPGHGTGELFF.

The chain couples TRBV5-1 to TRBJ2-1, with 10 bases fitting TRBD2. The CDR3 sequence is 15 residues long. Germline V gene data show CDR1 as SGHRS and CDR2 as YFSETQ. Unmatched junction bases numbered 6, after V lost 0 bases and J lost 9 bases. In DNA form, the CDR3 reads TGCGCCAGCAGCTTGGGGCTAGCGGGAGAAATTGAGCAGTTCTTC. This translates into CASSLGLAGEIEQFF.

A few counts support this clone. The V call is TRBV19, the J call TRBJ1-2; D might be TRBD1 (5 bases). The CDR3 spans 12 residues. The ends were cut back, 7 bases at V and 6 bases at J, with 12 bases in the middle. Germline V gives CDR1 LNHDA, CDR2 SQIVND (reference sequence). The CDR3 DNA sequence: TGTGCCAGTACAGGGTTTGAGAATGGCTACACCTTC. Translating it yields CASTGFENGYTF. Complete variable domain (other parts from reference TRBV19 and TRBJ1-2): DGGITQSPKYLFRKEGQNVTLSCEQNLNHDAMYWYRQDPGQGLRLIYYSQIVNDFQKGDIAEGYSVSREKKESFPLTVTSAQKNPTAFYLCASTGFENGYTFGSGTRLTVV.

The gene calls are TRBV5-4 and TRBJ2-3; the match to TRBD2 covers 8 bases. After removal of 6 bases from V and 4 bases from J, the junction contained 4 bases not matched to a gene. CDR3 length equals 13 residues. Germline V lookup: CDR1 SGHNT, CDR2 YYREEE (reference sequence). This CDR3 is CASNREGADTQYF. The DNA of the CDR3 is TGTGCCAGCAACCGGGAGGGGGCAGATACGCAGTATTTT.

The chain is built from TRBV27 and TRBJ2-3, with 8 positions matching TRBD1. This CDR3 has 13 amino acids. Germline CDR1 is MNHEY and CDR2 is SMNVEV (reference sequence). Losses at the gene ends were 6 bases for V and 5 bases for J; bases not matched to a gene: 4. CDR3 amino acids: CASRATGVDTQYF. The CDR3 DNA is TGTGCCAGCAGGGCGACAGGGGTAGATACGCAGTATTTT.

The chain uses TRBV5-4 and TRBJ2-1; TRBD2 matches at 11 bases. With V trimmed by 2 bases and J by 10 bases, 5 bases remained unmatched. The CDR3 contains 14 residues. The germline gives CDR1 SGHNT, CDR2 YYREEE (reference sequence). DNA of the CDR3: TGTGCCAGCAGCTTAGGACTAGCGGGTAGCGAGCAGTTCTTC. This translates into CASSLGLAGSEQFF.

The chain recombines TRBV28 with TRBJ2-7; no definite D call. V lost 5 bases to trimming and J lost 3 bases, with 8 bases between them. Germline V gene data show CDR1 as MDHEN and CDR2 as SYDVKM. The CDR3 sequence is 12 residues long. The CDR3: CASSLLRYEQYF. The CDR3 bases are TGTGCCAGCAGTCTCCTTCGCTACGAGCAGTACTTC.

This clone was recorded once. The J gene is TRBJ2-3, the V gene TRBV28; 11 bases fit TRBD2. There are 18 residues in the CDR3. Germline lookup yields CDR1 MDHEN and CDR2 SYDVKM. V dropped 5 bases and J dropped 4; count of bases not matched to a gene: 14. The CDR3, as DNA: TGTGCCAGCAGTCTACTAGCGGGAGAAGGTTGGGAAGCAGATACGCAGTATTTT. Amino acids: CASSLLAGEGWEADTQYF.

The V and J genes are TRBV14 and TRBJ1-4; no firm D call. V lost 4 bases and J lost 6, with 9 bases in between. This CDR3 has 13 amino acids. The germline gives CDR1 SGHDN, CDR2 FVKESK. This CDR3 is CASSLWGDEKLFF. CDR3 in DNA: TGTGCCAGCAGCCTCTGGGGAGATGAAAAACTGTTTTTT.

The chain couples TRBV11-2 to TRBJ2-2, with D unclear. The CDR3 has 13 amino acids. V was shortened by 11 bases and J by 0 bases, with 10 bases between the two germline ends. Germline CDR1 SGHAT, CDR2 FQNNGV. This CDR3 reads CAARSANTGELFF. The CDR3 DNA is TGTGCCGCCAGGTCAGCGAACACCGGGGAGCTGTTTTTT.

This clone was counted between two and nine times. This rearrangement joins TRBV28 to TRBJ2-7; D is perhaps TRBD1 (5 bases). CDR1 and CDR2 (germline): MDHEN, SYDVKM. V lost 7 bases, J lost 7 bases, and 17 bases lay in between. The length of the CDR3 is 13 residues. The CDR3 nucleotides read TGTGCCAGCAAAAGTTCAGGGCCAAAAGAGCAGTACTTC. As protein: CASKSSGPKEQYF.

The V gene is TRBV7-2, the J gene TRBJ1-3; D not certain. Germline CDR1 is SGHTA and CDR2 is FQGNSA. The CDR3 totals 16 residues. V gave up 5 bases and J gave up 1 base, with 15 bases separating them. CDR3 sequence reads: CASSISPAGSGNTIYF. In DNA, the CDR3 is TGTGCCAGCAGCATATCCCCCGCGGGGTCTGGAAACACCATATATTTT. Looking up the rest from reference TRBV7-2 and TRBJ1-3 gives the full variable domain: GAGVSQSPSNKVTEKGKDVELRCDPISGHTALYWYRQSLGQGLEFLIYFQGNSAPDKSGLPSDRFSAERTGGSVSTLTIQRTQQEDSAVYLCASSISPAGSGNTIYFGEGSWLTVV.

The chain couples TRBV7-9 to TRBJ2-7; 7 bases are a match to TRBD2. Germline assignment: CDR1 SEHNR and CDR2 FQNEAQ (reference sequence). The V segment lost 1 base and the J segment 5 bases; nucleotides outside the gene matches: 5. The CDR3 covers 14 residues. CDR3: CASSLGGSGDEQYF. The CDR3 bases are TGTGCCAGCAGCTTAGGCGGGAGCGGCGACGAGCAGTACTTC.

CDR3 DNA: TGCGCCAGCAGCCCTCAGGGACAGGCTTCCTACGAGCAGTACTTC. Translating gives CASSPQGQASYEQYF. The chain employs TRBV5-1 and TRBJ2-7; 8 nucleotides align to TRBD1. The CDR3 runs 15 residues. Germline values: CDR1 SGHRS, CDR2 YFSETQ. With V trimmed by 4 bases and J by 1 base, 7 bases remained unmatched.

V gene TRBV7-9 combines with J gene TRBJ2-2; D is unclear. CDR1 is SEHNR, CDR2 FQNEAQ, per germline (reference sequence). This CDR3 contains 14 residues. Trimming stripped 5 bases from V and 3 bases from J, with 10 bases between. The CDR3 sequence: CASSLIVDTGELFF. The CDR3 DNA sequence: TGTGCCAGCAGCCTCATAGTGGACACCGGGGAGCTGTTTTTT.